The source of this TCR beta chain is a study of metastatic and nonmetastatic thyroid tumors. Whole-study findings and limits: It was reportedly found that TCR beta diversity was significantly higher in malignant thyroid tumors than in benign nodules, a difference seen in both blood and tumor samples.

None of the patients had undergone any treatment ahead of thyroid surgery. The CDR3 runs to 14 residues. Deletions cut 6 bases from V and 2 bases from J, with 10 bases between. Germline-derived CDR1 and CDR2 are MNHEY and SVGEGT. Relative to its sample, this clone is medium-sized. The antigen is unknown. TCRdb reanalyzed the PCR reads via MiXCR. Altogether around 15,000 clones are present, approximately 19% being singletons, with the ten largest covering approximately 13%. The material sequenced was blood. V and J are TRBV6-2 or TRBV6-3 and TRBJ2-2; D is uncertain. The receptor's source is a female donor with papillary thyroid cancer or a benign thyroid nodule (not recorded which). Some clones in this sample may be carry-over from other donors' samples. In DNA form, the CDR3 reads TGTGCCAGCAGCCCTAATATAAACACCGGGGAGCTGTTTTTT. This translates into CASSPNINTGELFF.